The clone carrying this TCR beta chain has a handful of counts. Its antigen remains unidentified. This sample is part of a study of CD8 T cells in ankylosing spondylitis. V shed 6 bases and J shed 3 bases, with 11 bases lying between them. This CDR3 has 14 residues. Germline values: CDR1 SGHTA, CDR2 FQGNSA. Study-level findings and limits: A TCR beta motif of fewer than 10 highly homologous variants seemed to mark ankylosing spondylitis blood.

MiXCR was run by TCRdb on the 5' RACE reads, yielding one entry per CDR3 protein. The data contain 750,000 to 850,000 distinct CDR3 sequences, over 9.5% of them singletons. This receptor was identified in a male donor with ankylosing spondylitis. The chain is built from TRBV7-2 and TRBJ2-2, with D maybe TRBD2 (6 bases). Sequenced sample: blood, either unsorted or a sorted T cell fraction (not recorded which). The CDR3 DNA reads TGTGCCAGCAGAACCCAGCGGGACACCGGGGAGCTGTTTTTT. It specifies CASRTQRDTGELFF.